Listed below are T cell receptor beta chains from one sample, sequenced in a study of cytotoxic CD8 clonotypes in ibrutinib-treated CLL. Method: immunoSEQ multiplex PCR; TCRdb's copy keeps in-frame clones and lacks some. The table has 55,000 to 80,000 clones, about nine tenths seen once. The source material was PBMCs, sampled after 12 months of ibrutinib treatment. The origin of the receptors is a human donor with chronic lymphocytic leukemia. The CDR3 runs from the conserved cysteine through the conserved F or W. Fields, in order: D gene, clone size, V gene, J gene, CDR3 DNA, CDR3 protein. D genes are given only for firm matches. Size tells how often a clone was seen (once, few, many) or the class of an expanded clone, and some rows leave it out.

>TRBD1|NA|TRBV25-1|TRBJ2-7
TGTGCCAGCAGGGGAGACAGGGGCCAAAACTCCTACGAGCAGTACTTC
CASRGDRGQNSYEQYF
>TRBD2|NA|TRBV9|TRBJ2-1
TGTGCCAGCAGCCCCCGGACTAGCGGGAGGGTCTACAATGAGCAGTTCTTC
CASSPRTSGRVYNEQFF
>NA|NA|TRBV29-1|TRBJ2-1
TGCAGCGTTGAAGAGGGATATGAGCAGTTCTTC
CSVEEGYEQFF
>NA|NA|TRBV19|TRBJ1-3
TGTGCCAGTAGTGTCGGACAACGCGGAAACACCATATATTTT
CASSVGQRGNTIYF
>NA|NA|TRBV30|TRBJ1-1
TGTGCCTGGAGGGGGCCGAATCGGGATCTTGGAGCTTTCTTT
CAWRGPNRDLGAFF
>NA|NA|TRBV10-3|TRBJ2-1
TGTGCCATCAGGGGACGGAACCCTACCTACAATGAGCAGTTCTTC
CAIRGRNPTYNEQFF
>TRBD1|NA|TRBV19|TRBJ2-7
TGTGCCAGTAGCCAGAACCCCGGGACAGGGACCTACGAGCAGTACTTC
CASSQNPGTGTYEQYF
>TRBD1|NA|TRBV27|TRBJ1-5
TGTGCCAGCAGTGATATCGGGACAGGGCACAATCAGCCCCAGCATTTT
CASSDIGTGHNQPQHF
>TRBD1|few|TRBV7-2|TRBJ2-1
TGTGCCAGCAGCTCCCGGGACAGGACCAATGAGCAGTTCTTC
CASSSRDRTNEQFF
>NA|once|TRBV19|TRBJ2-3
TGTGCCAGTAGTATAGCTTACGGGACAGATACGCAGTATTTT
CASSIAYGTDTQYF
>TRBD1|NA|TRBV15|TRBJ1-1
TGTGCCACCAGCCGTAGGACAGGGATGAACACTGAAGCTTTCTTT
CATSRRTGMNTEAFF
>NA|NA|TRBV5-1|TRBJ1-6
TGCGCCAGCAGCTTCTCGCAGGATAATTCACCCCTCCACTTT
CASSFSQDNSPLHF
>TRBD1|NA|TRBV6-1|TRBJ2-1
TGTGCCAGCACTCCGGGACAGTACAATGAGCAGTTCTTC
CASTPGQYNEQFF
>NA|once|TRBV5-1|TRBJ2-2
TGCGCCAGCGGCCGAGGGCCGAACACCGGGGAGCTGTTTTTT
CASGRGPNTGELFF
>TRBD2|NA|TRBV5-6|TRBJ2-5
TGTGCCAGCAGCTTGGCATGGACTAGTCGAGAGACCCAGTACTTC
CASSLAWTSRETQYF
>NA|NA|TRBV19|TRBJ1-2
TGTGCCAGTAGTATTGGGCAGGGCCGGCGTGGCTACACCTTC
CASSIGQGRRGYTF
>TRBD1|NA|TRBV10-3|TRBJ2-7
TGTGCCATCAGCCCCGGACAGGGCGGACACTACGAGCAGTACTTC
CAISPGQGGHYEQYF
>TRBD2|NA|TRBV4-2|TRBJ2-2
TGTGCCAGCAGCCCGACACTAGCGGGGGACACCGGGGAGCTGTTTTTT
CASSPTLAGDTGELFF
>NA|NA|TRBV6-5|TRBJ2-1
TGTGCCAGCAGTTACTCACAAGGCAGCTCCTACAATGAGCAGTTCTTC
CASSYSQGSSYNEQFF
>NA|NA|TRBV11-2|TRBJ2-3
TGTGCCAGCAGCTTAGATAAGAGTCTTCGCACAGATACGCAGTATTTT
CASSLDKSLRTDTQYF
>NA|NA|TRBV7-9|TRBJ1-1
TGTGCCAGTAGCCCCGAGGACACTGAAGCTTTCTTT
CASSPEDTEAFF
>NA|NA|TRBV27|TRBJ2-2
TGTGCCAGCAGTAGAAACACCGGGGAGCTGTTTTTT
CASSRNTGELFF
>NA|NA|TRBV15|TRBJ2-7
TGTGCCACCAGCAGAGAACGCGTGTTTGGGCAGTACTTC
CATSRERVFGQYF
>TRBD1|NA|TRBV19|TRBJ1-2
TGTGCCAGTAGTCTGACGACAGGGAACTATGGCTACACCTTC
CASSLTTGNYGYTF
>NA|few|TRBV2|TRBJ2-7
TGTGCCAGCAGCCCCAACCCAGCTTCCTACGAGCAGTACTTC
CASSPNPASYEQYF
>NA|NA|TRBV27|TRBJ1-2
TGTGCCAGCAGTTTATTGGGAGGGGGCTATGGCTACACCTTC
CASSLLGGGYGYTF
>TRBD2|once|TRBV7-3|TRBJ2-2
TGTGCCAGCAGCCCCCGACTAGCGGGAGGGGCCGGGGAGCTGTTTTTT
CASSPRLAGGAGELFF
>NA|NA|TRBV18|TRBJ1-5
TGTGCCAGCTCATCACAACAGGGTAGTAATCAGCCCCAGCATTTT
CASSSQQGSNQPQHF
>NA|once|TRBV15|TRBJ2-1
TGTGCCACCAGCAGAGAGAGACAGAACAATGAGCAGTTCTTC
CATSRERQNNEQFF
>NA|NA|TRBV5-1|TRBJ2-1
TGCGCCAGCAGCTTGCCGTCAGGAGTACAGGATGAGCAGTTCTTC
CASSLPSGVQDEQFF
>NA|NA|TRBV4-1|TRBJ2-1
TGCGCCAGCAGCCAAGATTCCCCGGGATACGCCTACAATGAGCAGTTCTTC
CASSQDSPGYAYNEQFF
>NA|NA|TRBV19|TRBJ1-1
TGTGCCAGTAGTATAGTGGGAGGGGGCACTGAAGCTTTCTTT
CASSIVGGGTEAFF
>NA|NA|TRBV5-1|TRBJ2-7
TGCGCCAGTGCTAACCCAGGGACCTACGAGCAGTACTTC
CASANPGTYEQYF
>TRBD2|NA|TRBV19|TRBJ2-1
TGTGCCAGTAGTATAGGCCCGGGACTAGCGGGAAATGAGCAGTTCTTC
CASSIGPGLAGNEQFF
>NA|NA|TRBV25-1|TRBJ1-2
TGTGCCAGCAGTGAATCGGACATCCAAGCTAACTATGGCTACACCTTC
CASSESDIQANYGYTF
>NA|NA|TRBV19|TRBJ1-3
TGTGCCAGTACGGCGGGCCGCTCTGGAAACACCATATATTTT
CASTAGRSGNTIYF
>TRBD1|NA|TRBV28|TRBJ1-2
TGTGCCAGCAGTTACAGGGGCTCCTGGGGCTACACCTTC
CASSYRGSWGYTF
>NA|medium-sized|TRBV21-1|TRBJ2-3
TGTGCCATTTCCGGAGGGACAGGGGCGGCGGGACGCTTAGATACGCAGTATTTT
CAISGGTGAAGRLDTQYF
>NA|NA|TRBV6-6|TRBJ1-1
TGTGCCAGCAGTTCGCTAACAGGGTACACTGAAGCTTTCTTT
CASSSLTGYTEAFF
>NA|NA|TRBV19|TRBJ1-1
TGTGCCAGTATATTGGGGAACACTGAAGCTTTCTTT
CASILGNTEAFF
>NA|few|TRBV5-4|TRBJ2-1
TGTGCCAGCAGCTCCGAATTGACGGGACTCTACAATGAGCAGTTCTTC
CASSSELTGLYNEQFF
>TRBD2|once|TRBV4-1|TRBJ2-7
TGCGCCAGCAGCCAAGATCGGACTAGCGGGAACTACGAGCAGTACTTC
CASSQDRTSGNYEQYF
>TRBD1|medium-sized|TRBV5-4|TRBJ2-7
TGTGCCAGCAGCCAACAGGGGGCGCAGGTCTACGAGCAGTACTTC
CASSQQGAQVYEQYF